These 3 T cell receptor beta chains were sequenced from one sample in a study of blood T cell repertoires in COVID-19. TCRdb keeps only in-frame clones here, not all; method: immunoSEQ multiplex PCR. The table has a few hundred thousand clones, 88% seen once. Sequencing used peripheral blood. The receptors were gathered from a man between 60 and 70 years old who had recovered from COVID-19.

The chain links TRBV30 to TRBJ1-2; the D is unclear. The V gene's germline CDR1 is GTSNPN and CDR2 SVGIG (reference sequence). Trimming left V 4 bases short and J 3 bases short, with 9 bases between. The CDR3 is 12 amino acids. The CDR3 is CAWTGYHYGYTF. The CDR3 coding sequence is TGTGCCTGGACAGGTTACCACTATGGCTACACCTTC.

The table lists this clone with a few counts. The chain links TRBV5-1 to TRBJ2-3, with D tentatively TRBD2 (6 bases). This CDR3 is 16 amino acids long. V lost 1 base, J lost 2 bases, and 14 bases lay in between. Germline CDR1 and CDR2: SGHRS and YFSETQ. The CDR3 loop reads CASSLSWRDNTDTQYF. CDR3 coding DNA: TGCGCCAGCAGCTTGTCATGGCGGGATAACACAGATACGCAGTATTTT.

V usage is TRBV27 and J usage is TRBJ2-3; 13 nucleotides align to TRBD2. CDR3 length: 16 amino acids. Germline V gene data show CDR1 as MNHEY and CDR2 as SMNVEV (reference sequence). V lost 6 bases and J lost 2; bases outside the gene matches: 5. CDR3 DNA sequence: TGTGCCAGCAGCCCACTAGCGGGGGGGCTCACAGATACGCAGTATTTT. Translating it yields CASSPLAGGLTDTQYF.